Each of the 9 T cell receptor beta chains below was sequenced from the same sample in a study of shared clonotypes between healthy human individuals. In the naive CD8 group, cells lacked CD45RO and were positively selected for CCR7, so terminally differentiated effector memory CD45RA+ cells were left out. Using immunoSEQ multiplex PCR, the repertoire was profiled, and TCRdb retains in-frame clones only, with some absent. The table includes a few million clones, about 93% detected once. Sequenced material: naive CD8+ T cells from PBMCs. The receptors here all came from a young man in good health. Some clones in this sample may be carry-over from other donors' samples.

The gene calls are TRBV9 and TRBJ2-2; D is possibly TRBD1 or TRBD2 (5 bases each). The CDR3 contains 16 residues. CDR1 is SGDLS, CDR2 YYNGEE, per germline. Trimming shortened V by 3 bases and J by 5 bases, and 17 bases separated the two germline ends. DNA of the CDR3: TGTGCCAGCAGCGCCGGAACCGGGACCTCGACCGGGGAGCTGTTTTTT. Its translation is CASSAGTGTSTGELFF.

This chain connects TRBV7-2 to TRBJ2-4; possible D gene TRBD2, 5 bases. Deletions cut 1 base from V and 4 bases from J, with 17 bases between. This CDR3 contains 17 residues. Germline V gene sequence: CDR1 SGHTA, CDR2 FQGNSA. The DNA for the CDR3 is TGTGCCAGCAGCTTAGTACGGGGTGGCGGGCCTAAAAACATTCAGTACTTC. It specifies CASSLVRGGGPKNIQYF.

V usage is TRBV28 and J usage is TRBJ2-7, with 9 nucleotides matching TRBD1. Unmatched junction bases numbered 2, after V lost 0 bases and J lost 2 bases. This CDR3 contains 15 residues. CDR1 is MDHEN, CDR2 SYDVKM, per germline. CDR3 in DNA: TGTGCCAGCAGTTTATGGGGGACAGGGACCTACGAGCAGTACTTC. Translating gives CASSLWGTGTYEQYF.

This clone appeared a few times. CDR3 region: CAWSSGTAMNTEAFF. The CDR3 nucleotides read TGTGCCTGGAGTTCCGGGACAGCTATGAACACTGAAGCTTTCTTT. The chain uses TRBV30 and TRBJ1-1, with 7 bases lining up with TRBD1. CDR3 length: 15 amino acids. Looked up from germline, CDR1 is GTSNPN and CDR2 is SVGIG (reference sequence). The trim removed 2 bases at V and 0 bases at J, leaving 6 bases unmatched. The whole variable domain, filled in from reference TRBV30 and TRBJ1-1, reads SQTIHQWPATLVQPVGSPLSLECTVEGTSNPNLYWYRQAAGRGLQLLFYSVGIGQISSEVPQNLSASRPQDRQFILSSKKLLLSDSGFYLCAWSSGTAMNTEAFFGQGTRLTVV.

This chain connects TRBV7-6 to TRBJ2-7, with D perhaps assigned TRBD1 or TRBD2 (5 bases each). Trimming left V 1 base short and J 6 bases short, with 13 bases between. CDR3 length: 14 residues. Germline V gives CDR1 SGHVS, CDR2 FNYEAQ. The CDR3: CASSLVSQGREQYF. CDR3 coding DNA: TGTGCCAGCAGCTTAGTATCTCAGGGACGCGAGCAGTACTTC. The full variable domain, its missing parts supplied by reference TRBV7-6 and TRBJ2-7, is GAGVSQSPRYKVTKRGQDVALRCDPISGHVSLYWYRQALGQGPEFLTYFNYEAQQDKSGLPNDRFSAERPEGSISTLTIQRTEQRDSAMYRCASSLVSQGREQYFGPGTRLTVT.

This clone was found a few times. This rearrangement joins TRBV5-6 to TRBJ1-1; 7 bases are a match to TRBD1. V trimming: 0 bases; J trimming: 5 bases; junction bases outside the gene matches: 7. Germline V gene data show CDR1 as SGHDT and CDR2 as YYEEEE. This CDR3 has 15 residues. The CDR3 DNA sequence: TGTGCCAGCAGCTTGGGAGGGGGCGTTTTGACTGAAGCTTTCTTT. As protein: CASSLGGGVLTEAFF.

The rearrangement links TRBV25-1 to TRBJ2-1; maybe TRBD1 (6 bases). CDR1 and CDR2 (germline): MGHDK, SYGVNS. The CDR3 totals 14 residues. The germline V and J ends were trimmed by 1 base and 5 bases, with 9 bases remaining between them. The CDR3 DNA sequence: TGTGCCAGCAGTGAATGGGGACACAACAATGAGCAGTTCTTC. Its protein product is CASSEWGHNNEQFF.

The CDR3 spells CASSVSGGRSEQYF. CDR3 DNA: TGTGCCAGCAGCGTAAGCGGCGGGAGAAGCGAGCAGTACTTC. V and J are TRBV9 and TRBJ2-7; 7 bases are a match to TRBD2. After removal of 1 base from V and 6 bases from J, the junction contained 7 bases not matched to a gene. Germline V CDR1 and CDR2: SGDLS, YYNGEE. This CDR3 region has 14 residues.

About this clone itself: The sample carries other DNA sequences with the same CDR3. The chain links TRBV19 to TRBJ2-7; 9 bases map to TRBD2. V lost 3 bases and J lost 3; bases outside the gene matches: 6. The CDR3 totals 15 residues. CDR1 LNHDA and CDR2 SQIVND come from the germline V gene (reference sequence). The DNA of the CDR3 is TGTGCCAGTAGTATTGGGCTAGCGGGGAACTACGAGCAGTACTTC. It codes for CASSIGLAGNYEQYF.